This entry lists 22 T cell receptor beta chains sequenced from one sample in a study of cytomegalovirus exposure and HLA in healthy donors. It was with 60 Vbeta and 13 Jbeta primers that the PCR ran. Clones were read by immunoSEQ multiplex PCR, and TCRdb kept only the in-frame ones, dropping some. The data hold fewer than 250,000 clones, with roughly 76% observed a single time. Sequencing used PBMCs. The receptors come from a woman in her 30s in good health and CMV-seropositive.

This clone was counted once. The chain employs TRBV6-4 and TRBJ2-5; maybe TRBD2 (6 bases). Germline V gene data show CDR1 as MRHNA and CDR2 as SNTAGT. There are 17 residues in the CDR3. CDR3 sequence (DNA): TGTGCAATTCCTGCCGGCAGTTGGGACGGGGGCCAAGAGACCCAGTACTTC. Translating gives CAIPAGSWDGGQETQYF.

The chain joins TRBV30 to TRBJ1-2, with D uncertain. CDR3 length equals 11 residues. Germline V lookup: CDR1 GTSNPN, CDR2 SVGIG (reference sequence). Trimming shortened V by 3 bases and J by 7 bases, and 9 bases separated the two germline ends. For the CDR3, the DNA is TGTGCCTGGAGACGGGTCGGTGGCTACACCTTC. It specifies CAWRRVGGYTF.

The chain employs TRBV19 and TRBJ1-2; D ambiguous. CDR1 is LNHDA and CDR2 is SQIVND in the germline V gene (reference sequence). The CDR3 extends over 15 amino acids. The V gene lost 5 bases and the J gene lost 4 bases, with 17 bases spanning the gap. The CDR3 protein is CASSFEGYPLYGYTF. Here the CDR3 DNA reads TGTGCCAGTAGTTTCGAGGGCTATCCCCTCTATGGCTACACCTTC. Based on the CDR3 plus reference TRBV19 and TRBJ1-2, the full variable domain is DGGITQSPKYLFRKEGQNVTLSCEQNLNHDAMYWYRQDPGQGLRLIYYSQIVNDFQKGDIAEGYSVSREKKESFPLTVTSAQKNPTAFYLCASSFEGYPLYGYTFGSGTRLTVV.

This clone has just a few counts. The genes are TRBV7-3 and TRBJ2-1; 12 bases fit TRBD2. V lost 8 bases and J lost 6; bases outside the gene matches: 8. The CDR3 has 15 residues. CDR1 is SGHTA, CDR2 FQGTGA, per germline. In DNA, the CDR3 is TGTGCCAGCTCGATGGGACTAGCGGGCCTCAATGAGCAGTTCTTC. Translated, it gives CASSMGLAGLNEQFF.

This sequence joins TRBV19 and TRBJ2-2; no clear D. From germline, CDR1 is LNHDA and CDR2 SQIVND (reference sequence). The length of the CDR3 is 14 residues. The ends were cut back, 6 bases at V and 1 base at J, with 9 bases in the middle. The CDR3 DNA reads TGTGCCAGTAGCCCTTCACTGAACACCGGGGAGCTGTTTTTT. Its protein product is CASSPSLNTGELFF.

The genes are TRBV18 and TRBJ2-3, with D unresolved. Trimming pared 3 bases from V and 0 bases from J, leaving 13 bases between. Germline V gene data show CDR1 as KGHSH and CDR2 as LQKENI. The CDR3 covers 16 residues. This CDR3 reads CASSPPPAASTDTQYF. In nucleotides, the CDR3 is TGTGCCAGCTCACCTCCCCCTGCGGCCAGCACAGATACGCAGTATTTT.

In this sample, this clone turned up once. The chain joins TRBV5-4 to TRBJ2-2; the D gene is possibly TRBD2 (6 bases). Germline CDR1 is SGHNT and CDR2 is YYREEE (reference sequence). The CDR3 contains 15 residues. V lost 4 bases to trimming and J lost 3 bases, with 13 bases between them. The CDR3 protein is CASSKAGGYTGELFF. CDR3 DNA: TGTGCCAGCAGCAAAGCGGGCGGTTACACCGGGGAGCTGTTTTTT.

The chain combines TRBV14 with TRBJ1-3, with D tentatively TRBD1 (5 bases). The CDR3 has 15 residues. Trimming took 1 base from V and 0 from J, leaving 7 bases between them. Germline CDR1 reads SGHDN; CDR2 reads FVKESK. CDR3 residues: CASSQGQGSGNTIYF. The CDR3 DNA reads as TGTGCCAGCAGCCAAGGGCAGGGCTCTGGAAACACCATATATTTT.

This chain uses TRBV4-2 with TRBJ2-1, with D perhaps TRBD2 (6 bases). The ends were cut back, 0 bases at V and 9 bases at J, with 9 bases in the middle. The CDR3 runs to 13 residues. The germline gives CDR1 LGHNA, CDR2 YNFKEQ. The CDR3 sequence is CASSQEGGAEQFF. As DNA, the CDR3 is TGTGCCAGCAGCCAAGAGGGCGGGGCTGAGCAGTTCTTC.

This chain uses TRBV2 with TRBJ1-1; 7 bases align to TRBD1. The ends lost 6 bases at V and 4 bases at J; junction bases unmatched: 5. The CDR3 runs 13 residues. The V gene's germline CDR1 is SNHLY and CDR2 FYNNEI. The CDR3, as DNA: TGTGCCAGCAGGCTACAGGGGTCCACTGAAGCTTTCTTT. Encoded protein: CASRLQGSTEAFF.

The rearrangement links TRBV11-2 to TRBJ1-1; D is ambiguous. V gave up 5 bases and J gave up 4 bases, with 11 bases separating them. This CDR3 is built from 13 residues. In germline, CDR1 is SGHAT, CDR2 FQNNGV. The CDR3 region is CASSLMSGTEAFF. The CDR3 DNA follows: TGTGCCAGCAGCCTCATGTCGGGCACTGAAGCTTTCTTT.

This clone came up a few times. This chain joins TRBV5-1 and TRBJ2-1, with a tentative D call TRBD1 (6 bases). The germline V gene encodes CDR1 SGHRS and CDR2 YFSETQ. The CDR3 has 13 residues. Trimming left V 2 bases short and J 10 bases short, with 13 bases between. The chain's CDR3 is CASSLLQGQEQFF. CDR3 nucleotide sequence: TGCGCCAGCAGCTTACTTCAAGGACAGGAGCAGTTCTTC.

This chain connects TRBV2 to TRBJ2-5, with unresolved D. Germline CDR1 is SNHLY and CDR2 is FYNNEI. The CDR3 is made up of 13 amino acids. V dropped 2 bases and J dropped 5 bases, with 9 bases sitting between them. DNA of the CDR3: TGTGCCAGCAGTGAATCGAGATCGGAGACCCAGTACTTC. It specifies CASSESRSETQYF.

V gene TRBV7-2 combines with J gene TRBJ1-1; 7 positions agree with TRBD1. Germline CDR1 SGHTA, CDR2 FQGNSA. The trim removed 2 bases at V and 4 bases at J, leaving 4 bases unmatched. The CDR3 contains 14 residues. CDR3 DNA: TGTGCCAGCAGCTTAAGGGGGCGAAGCACTGAAGCTTTCTTT. Translating it yields CASSLRGRSTEAFF.

The chain couples TRBV30 to TRBJ2-5, with TRBD1 identical over 8 bases. The DNA end favors TRBJ2-7, so the J call may be wrong. Germline loops: CDR1 GTSNPN, CDR2 SVGIG (reference sequence). The CDR3 covers 22 residues. For the CDR3, the DNA is TGTGCCTGGAGTCCACCCCCACGACATAGGGGTGGTGACAGGGGTGAAAGCTACGAGCAGTACTTC. Its translation is CAWSPPPRHRGGDRGESYEQYF.

This clone occurred a few times. V usage is TRBV2 and J usage is TRBJ2-1; no reliable D call. Germline V gene lookup returns CDR1 SNHLY and CDR2 FYNNEI. Trimming pared 6 bases from V and 1 base from J, leaving 13 bases between. This CDR3 comprises 15 residues. CDR3 protein: CASSELVFSYNEQFF. CDR3 nucleotides: TGTGCCAGCAGCGAGTTAGTCTTTTCCTACAATGAGCAGTTCTTC.

This clone was found once. In DNA form, the CDR3 reads TGTGCCAGTAGCGAAGGGGAATTTCAAGATACGCAGTATTTT. This translates into CASSEGEFQDTQYF. The chain combines TRBV19 with TRBJ2-3; maybe TRBD1 (5 bases). Germline values: CDR1 LNHDA, CDR2 SQIVND (reference sequence). The CDR3 contains 14 residues. V lost 6 bases, J lost 5 bases, and 15 bases lay in between. The whole variable domain, remainder taken from reference TRBV19 and TRBJ2-3, is DGGITQSPKYLFRKEGQNVTLSCEQNLNHDAMYWYRQDPGQGLRLIYYSQIVNDFQKGDIAEGYSVSREKKESFPLTVTSAQKNPTAFYLCASSEGEFQDTQYFGPGTRLTVL.

The chain is built from TRBV14 and TRBJ2-1, with 7 bases identical to TRBD2. Trimming took 4 bases from V and 3 from J; bases not matched to a gene: 9. The CDR3 covers 16 residues. In germline, CDR1 is SGHDN, CDR2 FVKESK. The chain's CDR3 is CASSPLASGFYNEQFF. The DNA for the CDR3 is TGTGCCAGCAGCCCTCTGGCTAGCGGCTTCTACAATGAGCAGTTCTTC.

The rearrangement uses TRBV4-3 and TRBJ2-1; D may be TRBD1 (6 bases). The CDR3 has 15 residues. Trimming took off 4 bases at V and 8 bases at J, with 18 bases between the two ends. CDR1 is LGHNA and CDR2 is YSLEER in the germline V gene. Written as DNA, the CDR3 is TGCGCCAGCAGCCGGGGCCCTACAGGGCTGGATGAGCAGTTCTTC. Amino acid sequence: CASSRGPTGLDEQFF.

The chain uses TRBV19 and TRBJ1-5; 8 nucleotides match TRBD1. The V segment lost 7 bases and the J segment 5 bases; nucleotides outside the gene matches: 4. This CDR3 has 13 amino acids. Germline V gene lookup returns CDR1 LNHDA and CDR2 SQIVND (reference sequence). CDR3 bases: TGTGCCAGTAAAGACAGGGGACATCAGCCCCAGCATTTT. Residues: CASKDRGHQPQHF.

This chain links TRBV7-2 with TRBJ1-1, with D perhaps matching TRBD1 (5 bases). Trimming shortened V by 1 base and J by 5 bases, and 11 bases separated the two germline ends. The CDR3 is 14 amino acids. Germline CDR1 is SGHTA and CDR2 is FQGNSA. CDR3 bases: TGTGCCAGCAGCTTAGAGCGGGGGAGGACTGAAGCTTTCTTT. Amino acids: CASSLERGRTEAFF.

The V call is TRBV19, the J call TRBJ1-5, with a tentative D call TRBD1 (5 bases). The V end was cut by 5 bases, the J end by 4 bases, with 15 bases between. The CDR3 totals 15 residues. Germline CDR1 is LNHDA and CDR2 is SQIVND (reference sequence). CDR3 nucleotides: TGTGCCAGTAGTCTCGCGGGGGACGGAAATCAGCCCCAGCATTTT. It yields the protein CASSLAGDGNQPQHF.